This TCR beta chain was found in a study of CD8 T cells in ankylosing spondylitis. Germline V lookup: CDR1 MNHNS, CDR2 SASEGT. The CDR3 runs to 16 residues. V was clipped by 4 bases and J by 1 base, with 15 bases between them. Study observations and caveats: Blood from ankylosing spondylitis patients appeared to carry a characteristic eight-variant TCR beta motif. According to the report, clones linked to the disease were significantly enriched in matched synovial fluid samples taken from ankylosing spondylitis patients. Clones linked to the disease showed a CD8+ phenotype. They occurred at relatively low frequencies in peripheral blood.

TCRdb fed the 5' RACE reads into MiXCR, producing one record per CDR3 protein. This table holds fewer than 250,000 distinct CDR3 sequences, over 30% found once. This clonotype was seen more than once but under ten times. The antigen is undetermined. This chain joins TRBV6-1 and TRBJ2-3, with D perhaps TRBD2 (6 bases). The receptor was derived from a male donor with ankylosing spondylitis or in good health (not recorded which). Material: blood, either unsorted or a sorted T cell fraction (not recorded which). The CDR3 sequence: CASSGPSREGTDTQYF. CDR3 DNA sequence: TGTGCCAGCAGTGGCCCCTCGCGGGAAGGCACAGATACGCAGTATTTT.